Listed below are T cell receptor beta chains from one sample, sequenced in a study of blood T cell repertoires in COVID-19. The assay was immunoSEQ multiplex PCR, and TCRdb's table has in-frame clones only and misses some. The sample includes some 290,000 clones, 90% seen only once; the top ten take around 0.96%. Sequencing was done on a sample of peripheral blood. These receptors all come from a woman aged 40 to 50 with COVID-19, enrolled during active disease. Both conserved end residues are part of each CDR3. D genes are given only for firm matches. Size is stated for part of the rows, as once, few or many counts, or as a class when the clone is expanded.

J	size	D	V	CDR3	DNA
TRBJ1-3	-	-	TRBV5-4	CASSQGLGNTIYF	TGTGCCAGCAGCCAGGGCCTTGGAAACACCATATATTTT
TRBJ2-1	-	-	TRBV24-1	CATQGINEQFF	TGTGCCACCCAGGGTATCAATGAGCAGTTCTTC
TRBJ2-3	-	TRBD2	TRBV2	CASSGEAGGHVDTQYF	TGTGCCAGCAGTGGAGAAGCGGGGGGGCATGTTGATACGCAGTATTTT
TRBJ2-5	-	-	TRBV11-2	CASSPGPNGIETQYF	TGTGCCAGCAGCCCCGGTCCGAACGGGATAGAGACCCAGTACTTC
TRBJ1-1	-	-	TRBV6-5	CASRGQGENTEAFF	TGTGCCAGCAGAGGCCAGGGCGAGAACACTGAAGCTTTCTTT
TRBJ1-3	-	-	TRBV6-4	CASSDSNGGPGNTIYF	TGTGCCAGCAGTGACTCGAACGGGGGACCTGGAAACACCATATATTTT
TRBJ2-2	once	-	TRBV12-3/TRBV12-4	CASGFGTGELFF	TGTGCCAGCGGCTTTGGTACCGGGGAGCTGTTTTTT
TRBJ1-5	-	-	TRBV5-5	CASSLSGQNQPQHF	TGTGCCAGCAGCCTATCAGGACAAAATCAGCCCCAGCATTTT
TRBJ1-4	-	TRBD1	TRBV6-5	CASSLTGANEKLFF	TGTGCCAGCAGTTTAACAGGGGCTAATGAAAAACTGTTTTTT
TRBJ1-5	once	-	TRBV28	CASGNLLGHQPQHF	TGTGCCAGCGGCAATTTGTTGGGGCATCAGCCCCAGCATTTT
TRBJ2-5	once	-	TRBV3-1/TRBV3-2	CASSLVRPIQETQYF	TGTGCCAGCAGCCTGGTGCGCCCGATCCAAGAGACCCAGTACTTC
TRBJ1-1	-	TRBD1	TRBV27	CASSPLSTGGNTEAFF	TGTGCCAGCAGTCCACTATCGACAGGGGGCAACACTGAAGCTTTCTTT
TRBJ1-4	-	TRBD1	TRBV5-1	CASSEGQGARTNEKLFF	TGCGCCAGCAGCGAGGGACAGGGGGCGAGGACTAATGAAAAACTGTTTTTT
TRBJ1-2	-	TRBD1	TRBV2	CASNRKGADANYGYTF	TGTGCCAGCAACCGGAAGGGGGCCGACGCTAACTATGGCTACACCTTC
TRBJ1-6	once	-	TRBV10-3	CATPHSNSPLHF	TGTGCCACCCCACACAGTAATTCACCCCTCCACTTT
TRBJ2-3	once	TRBD2	TRBV10-1	CASRNRELAGGQDTQYF	TGCGCCAGCAGAAACCGAGAACTAGCGGGGGGGCAAGATACGCAGTATTTT
TRBJ2-3	once	TRBD2	TRBV7-9	CASTSPTGTSGGESTDTQYF	TGTGCCAGCACCTCACCAACAGGAACTAGCGGGGGGGAAAGCACAGATACGCAGTATTTT
TRBJ1-1	-	-	TRBV30	CAWSQGPNTEAFF	TGTGCCTGGAGTCAGGGGCCGAACACTGAAGCTTTCTTT
TRBJ1-1	-	TRBD1	TRBV7-2	CASSGRDRDAFF	TGTGCCAGCAGCGGTCGGGACAGGGACGCTTTCTTT
TRBJ2-7	-	-	TRBV27	CASSYRSRSHEQYF	TGTGCCAGCAGTTACAGGTCCCGTTCGCACGAGCAGTACTTC